The 19 T cell receptor beta chains in this list originate from one sample, sequenced in a study of T cells in Graves' hyperthyroidism and ophthalmopathy. From RNA transcripts, TCR beta CDR3 regions were amplified. An initial round of RT-PCR targeting the TCR CDR3 relied on the HTBI primer set. One entry per CDR3 protein, called by TCRdb with MiXCR from the multiplex PCR reads. The sample carries about 200,000 distinct CDR3 sequences, about a sixth recorded once. Sample: blood. Receptor source: a woman aged 50 to 65 with Graves' hyperthyroidism.

The rearrangement links TRBV28 to TRBJ1-2; TRBD1 agrees at 8 bases. The germline CDR1 and CDR2 sequences are MDHEN and SYDVKM. With V trimmed by 4 bases and J by 8 bases, 18 bases remained unmatched. The CDR3 sequence is 17 residues long. The CDR3 protein is CASSSATGATNFLGYTF. CDR3 sequence (DNA): TGTGCCAGCAGTTCAGCGACAGGGGCCACAAATTTTCTCGGCTACACCTTC.

This rearrangement joins TRBV30 to TRBJ2-7; 7 positions match TRBD1. V shed 4 bases and J 5 bases; nucleotides not matched to a gene: 5. The CDR3 is made up of 12 amino acids. Germline CDR1 is GTSNPN and CDR2 is SVGIG (reference sequence). CDR3 loop: CAWNRDRDEQYF. The CDR3 DNA follows: TGTGCCTGGAACCGCGACAGGGACGAGCAGTACTTC.

The chain carries TRBV5-4 and TRBJ1-4; tentatively, D is TRBD1 (5 bases). The CDR3 spans 14 residues. V was shortened by 3 bases and J by 7 bases, with 13 bases between the two germline ends. Germline V gene sequence: CDR1 SGHNT, CDR2 YYREEE (reference sequence). The CDR3, as DNA: TGTGCCAGCAGCTCCTTGGGACTGGGTGAAAAACTGTTTTTT. It specifies CASSSLGLGEKLFF.

The sample holds many counts of this clonotype. CDR3 DNA sequence: TGTGCCAGCAGCTTACGGTTCGAGGTAGAGGCATCCTACGAGCAGTACTTC. This translates into CASSLRFEVEASYEQYF. This rearrangement joins TRBV13 to TRBJ2-7; D not certain. Germline-derived CDR1 and CDR2 are PRHDT and FYEKMQ (reference sequence). V was pared by 2 bases and J by 1 base, with 18 bases between. The CDR3 length is 17 residues.

This clonotype has a count of ten or more. V usage is TRBV28 and J usage is TRBJ1-1; D call uncertain. Germline CDR1 is MDHEN and CDR2 is SYDVKM. The CDR3 consists of 15 residues. V was shortened by 5 bases and J by 0 bases, with 13 bases between the two germline ends. The CDR3 nucleotides are TGTGCCAGCAGTCAAGAGGCAGAAATGAACACTGAAGCTTTCTTT. Translated, it gives CASSQEAEMNTEAFF.

V usage is TRBV19 and J usage is TRBJ2-4; no reliable D call. The length of the CDR3 is 14 residues. CDR1 and CDR2 from the germline V gene are LNHDA and SQIVND (reference sequence). The germline V and J ends were trimmed by 1 base and 4 bases, with 8 bases remaining between them. CDR3 protein: CASSIGISKNIQYF. In nucleotides, the CDR3 is TGTGCCAGTAGTATAGGTATCTCTAAAAACATTCAGTACTTC. The entire variable domain, with the rest obtained from reference TRBV19 and TRBJ2-4, is as follows: DGGITQSPKYLFRKEGQNVTLSCEQNLNHDAMYWYRQDPGQGLRLIYYSQIVNDFQKGDIAEGYSVSREKKESFPLTVTSAQKNPTAFYLCASSIGISKNIQYFGAGTRLSVL.

There are a few counts of this clonotype. V usage is TRBV12-5 and J usage is TRBJ1-4, with D perhaps matching TRBD1 (6 bases). Trimming stripped 4 bases from V and 6 bases from J, with 12 bases between. This CDR3 has 14 amino acids. CDR1 and CDR2 from the germline V gene are LGHNT and FRNRAP. DNA of the CDR3: TGTGCTAGTGGTTACGAAGGGGGGGATGAAAAACTGTTTTTT. It yields the protein CASGYEGGDEKLFF.

This clonotype came up many times. This sequence joins TRBV12-3 or TRBV12-4 and TRBJ2-5, with D unclear. V shed 6 bases and J shed 3 bases, with 17 bases lying between them. The CDR3 spans 15 residues. CDR3 sequence: CASRTSGGLEETQYF. CDR3 in DNA: TGTGCCAGCAGGACCTCTGGCGGTTTGGAAGAGACCCAGTACTTC.

This clonotype occurred many times. V gene TRBV20-1 combines with J gene TRBJ1-1; possible D gene TRBD1, 6 bases. Germline V gene lookup returns CDR1 DFQATT and CDR2 SNEGSKA (reference sequence). V was clipped by 3 bases and J by 7 bases, with 15 bases between them. The CDR3 loop spans 13 amino acids. The chain's CDR3 is CSASTGAVIEAFF. The CDR3 DNA is TGCAGTGCTAGTACGGGGGCCGTAATTGAAGCTTTCTTT.

This clonotype was detected ten times or more. The V gene is TRBV5-1, the J gene TRBJ2-7; D gene ambiguous. Germline CDR1 SGHRS, CDR2 YFSETQ. CDR3 length: 15 amino acids. Trimming removed 0 bases from V and 2 bases from J, with 12 bases in between. In nucleotides, the CDR3 is TGCGCCAGCAGCTTGGAGAGTTGGGTCGCCTACGAGCAGTACTTC. It codes for CASSLESWVAYEQYF.

Ten or more counts support this clonotype. The rearrangement links TRBV2 to TRBJ2-2; TRBD2 aligns across 7 bases. This CDR3 region has 16 residues. Per germline, CDR1 SNHLY and CDR2 FYNNEI. The J segment lost 0 bases and the V segment lost 7 bases, leaving 8 bases of the junction unmatched. The CDR3 here is CASNVPLAANTGELFF. Written as DNA, the CDR3 is TGTGCCAGCAACGTACCCCTAGCGGCGAACACCGGGGAGCTGTTTTTT.

This chain links TRBV18 with TRBJ2-7, with 10 bases identical to TRBD1. Unmatched junction bases numbered 6, after V lost 0 bases and J lost 4 bases. The CDR3 runs 16 residues. The V gene's germline CDR1 is KGHSH and CDR2 LQKENI. CDR3 in amino acids: CASSPPGTGVLYEQYF. The CDR3 DNA follows: TGTGCCAGCTCACCACCGGGGACAGGGGTTTTATACGAGCAGTACTTC. The full variable domain, its missing parts supplied by reference TRBV18 and TRBJ2-7, is NAGVMQNPRHLVRRRGQEARLRCSPMKGHSHVYWYRQLPEEGLKFMVYLQKENIIDESGMPKERFSAEFPKEGPSILRIQQVVRGDSAAYFCASSPPGTGVLYEQYFGPGTRLTVT.

This clonotype was observed at least ten times. The chain uses TRBV28 and TRBJ1-1, with a tentative D call TRBD1 (5 bases). Germline values: CDR1 MDHEN, CDR2 SYDVKM. Trimming left V 0 bases short and J 3 bases short, with 17 bases between. The CDR3 extends over 17 amino acids. For the CDR3, the DNA is TGTGCCAGCAGTTTATGGGGGACCGGGGGGAAGGACACTGAAGCTTTCTTT. Its protein is CASSLWGTGGKDTEAFF.

This clonotype was detected many times. The J gene is TRBJ1-4, the V gene TRBV28, with D uncertain. This CDR3 comprises 12 residues. V was cut by 4 bases and J by 3 bases, with 3 bases left in between. Germline V gene data show CDR1 as MDHEN and CDR2 as SYDVKM. The CDR3 spells CASSSPNEKLFF. CDR3 nucleotides: TGTGCCAGCAGTTCGCCTAATGAAAAACTGTTTTTT.

In its sample, this clonotype was seen a few times. The V call is TRBV19, the J call TRBJ2-3, with TRBD1 matching over 8 bases. CDR3 length: 16 amino acids. V shed 4 bases and J 4 bases; nucleotides not matched to a gene: 10. Germline loops: CDR1 LNHDA, CDR2 SQIVND (reference sequence). The CDR3 here is CASSTGRGQGSDTQYF. The CDR3 DNA reads TGTGCCAGTAGTACGGGACGCGGACAGGGTTCAGATACGCAGTATTTT.

V usage is TRBV27 and J usage is TRBJ2-1, with D possibly TRBD2 on 5 matching bases. The CDR3 covers 14 residues. Trimming cost V 3 bases and J 3 bases, with 9 bases left between them. Germline CDR1 MNHEY, CDR2 SMNVEV (reference sequence). CDR3 residues: CASSFRDYYNEQFF. CDR3 coding DNA: TGTGCCAGCAGTTTTCGAGACTACTACAATGAGCAGTTCTTC.

The table lists this clonotype with many counts. The chain uses TRBV20-1 and TRBJ1-1; D unresolved. The germline V and J ends were trimmed by 0 bases and 0 bases, with 11 bases remaining between them. Looked up from germline, CDR1 is DFQATT and CDR2 is SNEGSKA (reference sequence). The CDR3 contains 15 residues. The CDR3 DNA reads as TGCAGTGCTAGAGACCCCCTTGATGTGAACACTGAAGCTTTCTTT. This codes for CSARDPLDVNTEAFF.

The chain joins TRBV27 to TRBJ2-2; perhaps TRBD2 as D (7 bases). The CDR3 sequence is 15 residues long. The V end lost 3 bases, the J end lost 8 bases, and 16 bases lay between the germline ends. Germline V gene sequence: CDR1 MNHEY, CDR2 SMNVEV (reference sequence). The CDR3 protein is CASSFQTGRGGELFF. The CDR3 DNA reads TGTGCCAGCAGTTTCCAAACAGGGAGGGGTGGGGAGCTGTTTTTT.

The CDR3 reads CASSVADGELFF. The DNA of the CDR3 is TGTGCCAGCAGCGTAGCGGACGGGGAGCTGTTTTTT. The rearrangement links TRBV9 to TRBJ2-2; D gene ambiguous. Per germline, CDR1 SGDLS and CDR2 YYNGEE. The CDR3 is made up of 12 amino acids. Trimming took 0 bases from V and 7 from J, leaving 4 bases between them.